This T cell receptor beta chain appears in the sequencing data of a study of blood T cells in healthy people across ages. Looking at the study overall: Template switching recovered approximately one barcoded beta molecule for every two T cells.

This clonotype was found many times. Germline V CDR1 and CDR2: DFQATT, SNEGSKA (reference sequence). V was clipped by 5 bases and J by 2 bases, with 13 bases between them. The CDR3 sequence is 14 residues long. Each sample used at least 6 million PBMCs. A second roughly 6 to 12 cycle PCR used barcoded and J-beta primers. MiXCR, applied by TCRdb to the 5' RACE reads, yields one record per CDR3 protein. The table lists 750,000 to 1,000,000 distinct CDR3 sequences, under 35% of them singletons, with roughly 10% in the top ten. The same sample was also studied in work on T cells of mothers and their children. That publication notes: Over 8.5 million reads per mother and about 3 million per child were obtained.

The receptor was derived from a woman aged 40 to 50 in good health. The gene calls are TRBV20-1 and TRBJ2-4, with D tentatively TRBD2 (7 bases). Sequencing input: blood. Written as DNA, the CDR3 is TGCAGTGCTGGGGGGGCCGCGACCAAAAACATTCAGTACTTC. The encoded protein is CSAGGAATKNIQYF.